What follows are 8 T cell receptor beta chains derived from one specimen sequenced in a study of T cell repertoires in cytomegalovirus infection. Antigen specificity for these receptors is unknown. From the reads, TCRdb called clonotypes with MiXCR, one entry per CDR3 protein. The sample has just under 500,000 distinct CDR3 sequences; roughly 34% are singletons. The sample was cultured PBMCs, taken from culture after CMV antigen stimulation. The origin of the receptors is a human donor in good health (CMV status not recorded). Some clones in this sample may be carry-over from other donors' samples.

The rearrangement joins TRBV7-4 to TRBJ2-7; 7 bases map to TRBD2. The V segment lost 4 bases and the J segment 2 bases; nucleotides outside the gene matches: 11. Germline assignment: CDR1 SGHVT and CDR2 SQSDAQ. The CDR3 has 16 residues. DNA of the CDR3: TGTGCCAGCAGCTCCCAGGCAAGCGGGATTCCCTACGAGCAGTACTTC. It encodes CASSSQASGIPYEQYF. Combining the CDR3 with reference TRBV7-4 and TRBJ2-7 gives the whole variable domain GAGVSQSPRYKVAKRGRDVALRCDSISGHVTLYWYRQTLGQGSEVLTYSQSDAQRDKSGRPSGRFSAERPERSVSTLKIQRTEQGDSAVYLCASSSQASGIPYEQYFGPGTRLTVT.

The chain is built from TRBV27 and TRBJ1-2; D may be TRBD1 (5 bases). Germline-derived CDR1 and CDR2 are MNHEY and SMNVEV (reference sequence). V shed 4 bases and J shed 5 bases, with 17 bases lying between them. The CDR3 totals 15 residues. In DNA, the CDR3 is TGTGCCAGCAGTTCGCAGAGGACGGGGCTTTATGGCTACACCTTC. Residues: CASSSQRTGLYGYTF.

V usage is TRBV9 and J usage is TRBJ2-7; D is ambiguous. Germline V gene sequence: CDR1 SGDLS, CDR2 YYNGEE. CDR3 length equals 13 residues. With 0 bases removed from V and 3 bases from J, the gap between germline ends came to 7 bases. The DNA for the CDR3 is TGTGCCAGCAGCGTAGCTCCCAGCTACGAGCAGTACTTC. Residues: CASSVAPSYEQYF.

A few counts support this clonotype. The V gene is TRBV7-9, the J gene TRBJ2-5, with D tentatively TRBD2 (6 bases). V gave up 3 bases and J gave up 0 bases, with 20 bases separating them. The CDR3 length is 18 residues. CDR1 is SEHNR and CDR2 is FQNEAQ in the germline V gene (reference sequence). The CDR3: CASSFTAWGDLYQETQYF. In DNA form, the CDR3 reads TGTGCCAGCAGCTTCACTGCCTGGGGGGACCTATACCAAGAGACCCAGTACTTC.

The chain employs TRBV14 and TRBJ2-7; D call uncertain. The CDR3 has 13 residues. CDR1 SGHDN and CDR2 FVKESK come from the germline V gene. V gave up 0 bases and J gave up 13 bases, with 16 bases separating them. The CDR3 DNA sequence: TGTGCCAGCAGCCAAGACCTCCTCACCGCCTCTTACTTC. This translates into CASSQDLLTASYF.

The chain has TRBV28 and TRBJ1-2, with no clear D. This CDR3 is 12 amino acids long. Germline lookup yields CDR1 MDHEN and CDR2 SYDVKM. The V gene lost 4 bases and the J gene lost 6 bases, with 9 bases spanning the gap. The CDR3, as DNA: TGTGCCAGCAGTTACTTCGGGGATGGCTACACCTTC. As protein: CASSYFGDGYTF.

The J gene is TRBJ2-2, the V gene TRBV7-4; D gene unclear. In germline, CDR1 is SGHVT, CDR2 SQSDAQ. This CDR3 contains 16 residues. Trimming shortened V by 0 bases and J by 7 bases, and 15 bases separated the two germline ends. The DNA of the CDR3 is TGTGCCAGCAGCTTAGCGGGCGGAAAGTCGATCGGGGAGCTGTTTTTT. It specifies CASSLAGGKSIGELFF.

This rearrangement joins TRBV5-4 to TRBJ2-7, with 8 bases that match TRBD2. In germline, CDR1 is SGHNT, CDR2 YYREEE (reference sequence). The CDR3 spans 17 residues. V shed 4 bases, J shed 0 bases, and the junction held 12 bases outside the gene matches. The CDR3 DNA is TGTGCCAGCAGCGGGGAGGTTAGCGGGACCGGCTCCTACGAGCAGTACTTC. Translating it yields CASSGEVSGTGSYEQYF.